The 10 T cell receptor beta chains listed next were all sequenced from one sample in a study of blood T cell repertoires in COVID-19 (dated by TCRdb to the early 2020s). Libraries were constructed by the immunoSEQ multiplex PCR assay. As stored in TCRdb, this immuneACCESS dataset retains in-frame rearrangements with V and J assigned. A fraction of the clones does not appear; measured against another copy, unresolved V genes explain less than half of the discrepancy, and the remainder lacks a known reason. The sample table shows roughly 300,000 clones, and about 86% are seen once. The ten largest make up roughly 4% of the sample. What was sequenced was PBMCs or T cells enriched from blood (not recorded which). The receptors here all came from a woman in her forties with acute COVID-19.

The chain recombines TRBV13 with TRBJ1-3, with TRBD1 matching 9 bases. Germline CDR1 is PRHDT and CDR2 is FYEKMQ (reference sequence). With 3 bases clipped from V and 3 bases from J, the junction kept 6 bases outside the gene matches. CDR3 length: 16 residues. CDR3 region: CASSLGQGTYGNTIYF. CDR3 in DNA: TGTGCCAGCAGCTTGGGACAGGGCACCTATGGAAACACCATATATTTT.

The rearrangement uses TRBV5-1 and TRBJ2-7, with 11 nucleotides matching TRBD1. This CDR3 has 16 residues. The V gene end was trimmed by 5 bases and the J gene end by 2 bases; junction bases not matched to a gene: 9. Germline-derived CDR1 and CDR2 are SGHRS and YFSETQ. The CDR3 nucleotides read TGCGCCAGCAGTATCCCCGGGACAGGGGGAACCTACGAGCAGTACTTC. Amino acid sequence: CASSIPGTGGTYEQYF.

This rearrangement joins TRBV21-1 to TRBJ1-2. TRBV21-1 corresponds to a pseudogene. CDR3 length equals 12 residues. CDR3 sequence reads: CASTLRERGYTF. The DNA of the CDR3 is TGTGCCAGCACCCTACGTGAGCGCGGCTACACCTTC.

In its sample, this clone was seen many times. The rearrangement joins TRBV18 to TRBJ2-7; 8 positions agree with TRBD1. This CDR3 comprises 13 residues. CDR1 is KGHSH and CDR2 is LQKENI in the germline V gene. The junction had 6 bases not matched to a gene; V was cut back by 6 bases and J by 5 bases. CDR3 nucleotides: TGTGCCAGCTCCCCGACAGGGGTCAACGAGCAGTACTTC. Translated, it gives CASSPTGVNEQYF. Looking up the rest from reference TRBV18 and TRBJ2-7 gives the full variable domain: NAGVMQNPRHLVRRRGQEARLRCSPMKGHSHVYWYRQLPEEGLKFMVYLQKENIIDESGMPKERFSAEFPKEGPSILRIQQVVRGDSAAYFCASSPTGVNEQYFGPGTRLTVT.

This chain uses TRBV4-2 with TRBJ1-2; tentative D call: TRBD1 (5 bases). Trimming left V 4 bases short and J 8 bases short, with 14 bases between. Germline-derived CDR1 and CDR2 are LGHNA and YNFKEQ. The CDR3 spans 13 residues. In DNA form, the CDR3 reads TGTGCCAGCAGCCCCATGGGGCAACCCGGCTACACCTTC. This gives the protein CASSPMGQPGYTF.

V usage is TRBV7-9 and J usage is TRBJ1-6, with D maybe TRBD1 (6 bases). V lost 0 bases to trimming and J lost 8 bases, with 11 bases between them. This CDR3 spans 15 amino acids. Per the germline V gene, CDR1 is SEHNR and CDR2 is FQNEAQ (reference sequence). The CDR3 coding sequence is TGTGCCAGCAGCTTAGCCGGGGGGGGCTATTCACCCCTCCACTTT. Encoded protein: CASSLAGGGYSPLHF.

The J gene is TRBJ2-1, the V gene TRBV28; no firm D call. CDR3 length: 15 residues. CDR1 MDHEN and CDR2 SYDVKM come from the germline V gene. V was shortened by 7 bases and J by 0 bases, with 13 bases between the two germline ends. CDR3 residues: CASTSWSSSYNEQFF. The CDR3 bases are TGTGCCAGCACCTCTTGGTCGAGCTCCTACAATGAGCAGTTCTTC.

The count of this clone is one. V usage is TRBV7-2 and J usage is TRBJ1-3; D call uncertain. There are 15 residues in the CDR3. V lost 1 base to trimming and J lost 5 bases, with 12 bases between them. The germline V gene has CDR1 SGHTA and CDR2 FQGNSA. CDR3 nucleotides: TGTGCCAGCAGCTTAGGGTCCGACACTCGAAACACCATATATTTT. It encodes CASSLGSDTRNTIYF.

CDR3 DNA sequence: TGTGCCAGCAACCCCTTCAGACTAGCGGTTAAAGAGACCCAGTACTTC. This gives the protein CASNPFRLAVKETQYF. The rearrangement links TRBV6-2 or TRBV6-3 to TRBJ2-5, with 9 bases fitting TRBD2. This CDR3 is 16 amino acids long. Germline CDR1 and CDR2: MNHEY and SVGEGT. The trim removed 7 bases at V and 3 bases at J, leaving 12 bases unmatched.

The gene calls are TRBV7-6 and TRBJ1-1; 7 bases match TRBD1. The V gene end was trimmed by 3 bases and the J gene end by 1 base; junction bases not matched to a gene: 2. This CDR3 contains 14 residues. Germline V gives CDR1 SGHVS, CDR2 FNYEAQ. In DNA, the CDR3 is TGTGCCAGCAGCTTGGGACAGACGAACACTGAAGCTTTCTTT. It codes for CASSLGQTNTEAFF. Based on the CDR3 plus reference TRBV7-6 and TRBJ1-1, the full variable domain is GAGVSQSPRYKVTKRGQDVALRCDPISGHVSLYWYRQALGQGPEFLTYFNYEAQQDKSGLPNDRFSAERPEGSISTLTIQRTEQRDSAMYRCASSLGQTNTEAFFGQGTRLTVV.